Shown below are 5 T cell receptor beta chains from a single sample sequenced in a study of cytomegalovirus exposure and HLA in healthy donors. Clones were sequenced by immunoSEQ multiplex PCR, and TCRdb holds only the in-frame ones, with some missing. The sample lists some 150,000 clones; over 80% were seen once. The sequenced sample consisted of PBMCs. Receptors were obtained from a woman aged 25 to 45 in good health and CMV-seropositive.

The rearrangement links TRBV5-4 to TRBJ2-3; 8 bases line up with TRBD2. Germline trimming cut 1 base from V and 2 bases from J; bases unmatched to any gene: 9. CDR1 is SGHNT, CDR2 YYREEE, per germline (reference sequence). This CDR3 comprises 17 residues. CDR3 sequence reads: CASSLTRLAGITDTQYF. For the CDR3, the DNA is TGTGCCAGCAGCTTGACCAGGCTAGCGGGTATCACAGATACGCAGTATTTT.

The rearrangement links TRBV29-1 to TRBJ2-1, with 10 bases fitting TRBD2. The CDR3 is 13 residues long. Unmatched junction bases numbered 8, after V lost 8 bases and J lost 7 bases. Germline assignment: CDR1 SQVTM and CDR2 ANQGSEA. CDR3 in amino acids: CSLGLAGANEQFF. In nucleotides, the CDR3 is TGCAGCCTTGGCCTAGCGGGAGCTAATGAGCAGTTCTTC.

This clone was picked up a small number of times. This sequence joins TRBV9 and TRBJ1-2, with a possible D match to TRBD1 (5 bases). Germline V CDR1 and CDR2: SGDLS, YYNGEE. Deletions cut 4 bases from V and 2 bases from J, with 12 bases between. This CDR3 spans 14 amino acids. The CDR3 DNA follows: TGTGCCAGCAGCCCGAGCCCAGGGAACTATGGCTACACCTTC. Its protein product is CASSPSPGNYGYTF. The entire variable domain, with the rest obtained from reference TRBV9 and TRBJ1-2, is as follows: DSGVTQTPKHLITATGQRVTLRCSPRSGDLSVYWYQQSLDQGLQFLIQYYNGEERAKGNILERFSAQQFPDLHSELNLSSLELGDSALYFCASSPSPGNYGYTFGSGTRLTVV.

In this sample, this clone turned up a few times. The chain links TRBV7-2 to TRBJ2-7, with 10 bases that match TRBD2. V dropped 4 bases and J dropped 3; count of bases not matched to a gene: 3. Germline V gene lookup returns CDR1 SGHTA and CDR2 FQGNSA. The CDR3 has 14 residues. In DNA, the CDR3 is TGTGCCAGCAGCTCGGGACTAGCGATCTACGAGCAGTACTTC. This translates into CASSSGLAIYEQYF.

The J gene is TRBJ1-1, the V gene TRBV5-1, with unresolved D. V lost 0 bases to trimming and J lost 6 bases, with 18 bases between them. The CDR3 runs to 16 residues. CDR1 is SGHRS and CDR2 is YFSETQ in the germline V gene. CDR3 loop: CASSLVGVGGDAEAFF. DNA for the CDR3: TGCGCCAGCAGCTTGGTCGGGGTGGGCGGTGATGCTGAAGCTTTCTTT.